Below are 26 T cell receptor beta chains sequenced from a single sample in a study of blood T cell repertoires in COVID-19. Measured with immunoSEQ multiplex PCR; TCRdb has only the in-frame clones, and not every one. The sample holds 150,000 to 200,000 clones, approximately 85% seen once. Sequenced sample: peripheral blood. The receptors here all came from a man aged 60 to 69 with active or convalescent COVID-19.

The CDR3 bases are TGCGCCAGCATTGGACAGGGGCTAAACCATGAGCAGTTCTTC. Protein: CASIGQGLNHEQFF. The gene calls are TRBV5-1 and TRBJ2-1, with 9 bases fitting TRBD1. The junction had 9 bases not matched to a gene; V was cut back by 6 bases and J by 8 bases. The CDR3 consists of 14 residues. CDR1 and CDR2 from the germline V gene are SGHRS and YFSETQ. Complete variable domain (other parts from reference TRBV5-1 and TRBJ2-1): KAGVTQTPRYLIKTRGQQVTLSCSPISGHRSVSWYQQTPGQGLQFLFEYFSETQRNKGNFPGRFSGRQFSNSRSEMNVSTLELGDSALYLCASIGQGLNHEQFFGPGTRLTVL.

The rearrangement joins TRBV27 to TRBJ1-6; 7 nucleotides align to TRBD1. CDR1 is MNHEY and CDR2 is SMNVEV in the germline V gene (reference sequence). The V gene end was trimmed by 2 bases and the J gene end by 7 bases; junction bases not matched to a gene: 2. The CDR3 is made up of 14 amino acids. The DNA of the CDR3 is TGTGCCAGCAGTTTAATGGGACAGAATTCACCCCTCCACTTT. Translation gives CASSLMGQNSPLHF.

The V gene is TRBV19, the J gene TRBJ2-7, with TRBD2 matching 7 bases. Losses at the gene ends were 5 bases for V and 0 bases for J; bases not matched to a gene: 7. The germline V gene has CDR1 LNHDA and CDR2 SQIVND (reference sequence). CDR3 length: 15 amino acids. The CDR3 DNA follows: TGTGCCAGTAGTTCCTCTAGCGGACGCTCCTACGAGCAGTACTTC. Translation gives CASSSSSGRSYEQYF.

This clone occurred a few times. V usage is TRBV28 and J usage is TRBJ1-2; D uncertain. The CDR3 runs to 11 residues. Trimming took 6 bases from V and 4 from J, leaving 6 bases between them. Per germline, CDR1 MDHEN and CDR2 SYDVKM. The DNA of the CDR3 is TGTGCCAGCAGAGGCGGCTATGGCTACACCTTC. It yields the protein CASRGGYGYTF.

The chain uses TRBV5-1 and TRBJ2-7; 14 bases map to TRBD2. V gave up 0 bases and J gave up 7 bases; unmatched junction bases: 3. The CDR3 loop spans 15 amino acids. CDR1 SGHRS and CDR2 YFSETQ come from the germline V gene. The DNA for the CDR3 is TGCGCCAGCAGCTTGGTGGGACTAGCGGGGGAAGAGCAGTACTTC. Translating gives CASSLVGLAGEEQYF. The full variable domain, with the rest looked up from reference TRBV5-1 and TRBJ2-7, is KAGVTQTPRYLIKTRGQQVTLSCSPISGHRSVSWYQQTPGQGLQFLFEYFSETQRNKGNFPGRFSGRQFSNSRSEMNVSTLELGDSALYLCASSLVGLAGEEQYFGPGTRLTVT.

The chain combines TRBV10-3 with TRBJ2-7, with 9 bases that match TRBD2. The V gene end was trimmed by 0 bases and the J gene end by 4 bases; junction bases not matched to a gene: 10. Per germline, CDR1 ENHRY and CDR2 SYGVKD. The CDR3 has 17 amino acids. The CDR3 nucleotides are TGTGCCATCAGTGAGTCAGAGGGTCTAGCGGGAATATACGAGCAGTACTTC. As protein: CAISESEGLAGIYEQYF.

This chain uses TRBV14 with TRBJ2-2; perhaps TRBD2 as D (6 bases). Germline V CDR1 and CDR2: SGHDN, FVKESK. The CDR3 covers 14 residues. V dropped 1 base and J dropped 7 bases, with 10 bases sitting between them. The CDR3 loop reads CASSQAGAIGELFF. DNA of the CDR3: TGTGCCAGCAGCCAAGCGGGAGCGATCGGGGAGCTGTTTTTT.

This chain connects TRBV2 to TRBJ1-6; 9 bases are a match to TRBD1. V shed 5 bases, J shed 0 bases, and the junction held 11 bases outside the gene matches. Germline V lookup: CDR1 SNHLY, CDR2 FYNNEI. There are 19 residues in the CDR3. The CDR3 nucleotides read TGTGCCAGCAGTTTTACAGGGGGCTTGGGGGCCTCCTATAATTCACCCCTCCACTTT. The encoded protein is CASSFTGGLGASYNSPLHF.

The chain is built from TRBV5-1 and TRBJ2-3; possible D gene TRBD1, 7 bases. The CDR3 covers 15 residues. V lost 4 bases and J lost 4, with 16 bases in between. Germline values: CDR1 SGHRS, CDR2 YFSETQ. The CDR3 protein is CASSMGGQNPDTQYF. Here the CDR3 DNA reads TGCGCCAGCAGCATGGGGGGACAGAACCCAGATACGCAGTATTTT. Full variable domain (outside the CDR3, taken from reference TRBV5-1 and TRBJ2-3): KAGVTQTPRYLIKTRGQQVTLSCSPISGHRSVSWYQQTPGQGLQFLFEYFSETQRNKGNFPGRFSGRQFSNSRSEMNVSTLELGDSALYLCASSMGGQNPDTQYFGPGTRLTVL.

The chain links TRBV11-1 to TRBJ2-3, with D maybe TRBD2 (5 bases). The CDR3 runs 14 residues. Germline CDR1 SGHAT, CDR2 FQDESV (reference sequence). The ends were cut back, 4 bases at V and 3 bases at J, with 11 bases in the middle. CDR3: CASSSSGETDTQYF. The CDR3 DNA is TGTGCCAGCAGCTCCTCCGGGGAGACAGATACGCAGTATTTT.

The CDR3 region has the DNA TGTGCCAGTCTGGACAGGAACATTCAGTACTTC. It yields the protein CASLDRNIQYF. This chain connects TRBV19 to TRBJ2-4, with 7 nucleotides matching TRBD1. CDR1 is LNHDA and CDR2 is SQIVND in the germline V gene (reference sequence). Germline trimming cut 8 bases from V and 7 bases from J; bases unmatched to any gene: 2. The CDR3 covers 11 residues.

This chain connects TRBV28 to TRBJ1-5; TRBD1 aligns across 7 bases. The CDR3 runs to 15 residues. J was trimmed by 7 bases and V by 6 bases; bases with no gene match: 12. Germline CDR1 MDHEN, CDR2 SYDVKM. The DNA of the CDR3 is TGTGCCAGCAGCGCCACCGACAGGGTGAGACAGCCCCAGCATTTT. It is translated as CASSATDRVRQPQHF.

Here the CDR3 DNA reads TGTGCCAGCAGCGTGGCTGATTACAATGAGCAGTTCTTC. Residues: CASSVADYNEQFF. The chain has TRBV11-2 and TRBJ2-1; D remains ambiguous. With 5 bases removed from V and 4 bases from J, the gap between germline ends came to 9 bases. Germline V CDR1 and CDR2: SGHAT, FQNNGV. The CDR3 length is 13 residues.

The CDR3 sequence: CATSPGGTALTDTQYF. For the CDR3, the DNA is TGTGCCACCTCGCCCGGAGGGACGGCACTCACAGATACGCAGTATTTT. The rearrangement links TRBV24-1 to TRBJ2-3; a weak D match, TRBD2 (6 bases). Trimming took 9 bases from V and 2 from J, leaving 20 bases between them. This CDR3 has 16 residues. In germline, CDR1 is KGHDR, CDR2 SFDVKD.

The CDR3 loop reads CAVRRGDGTDTQYF. Written as DNA, the CDR3 is TGTGCCGTCAGGAGGGGAGACGGGACAGATACGCAGTATTTT. The chain uses TRBV6-5 and TRBJ2-3, with D perhaps TRBD2 (6 bases). Trimming left V 11 bases short and J 3 bases short, with 18 bases between. Germline V gene data show CDR1 as MNHEY and CDR2 as SVGAGI. This CDR3 has 14 residues.

V is TRBV28 and J is TRBJ2-7, with TRBD2 identical over 13 bases. Germline trimming cut 3 bases from V and 3 bases from J; bases unmatched to any gene: 8. CDR1 is MDHEN and CDR2 is SYDVKM in the germline V gene. This CDR3 is 17 amino acids long. The CDR3 DNA sequence: TGTGCCAGCAGTTTGACCGGGACTAGCGGGGCCAACTACGAGCAGTACTTC. This codes for CASSLTGTSGANYEQYF.

This chain connects TRBV6-5 to TRBJ1-2; TRBD1 agrees at 8 bases. The germline CDR1 and CDR2 sequences are MNHEY and SVGAGI. CDR3 length: 14 amino acids. Trimming at V came to 6 bases and at J to 10 bases, leaving 13 bases not matched to a gene. The CDR3 DNA sequence: TGTGCCAGCAGCCGCGGGCAGGGGGCTTTTGACTACACCTTC. It translates to CASSRGQGAFDYTF.

The V and J genes are TRBV3-1 (or the pseudogene TRBV3-2) and TRBJ1-1, with a tentative D call TRBD1 (5 bases). CDR1 and CDR2 from the germline V gene are LGHDT and YNNKEL (reference sequence). V lost 0 bases, J lost 4 bases, and 6 bases lay in between. The CDR3 totals 13 residues. For the CDR3, the DNA is TGTGCCAGCAGCCAAGAAGGGGCCACTGAAGCTTTCTTT. Protein: CASSQEGATEAFF.

This chain uses TRBV10-1 with TRBJ2-7; 9 nucleotides line up with TRBD1. This CDR3 has 13 amino acids. Germline loops: CDR1 WNHNN, CDR2 SYGVQD (reference sequence). Unmatched junction bases numbered 3, after V lost 6 bases and J lost 3 bases. In DNA, the CDR3 is TGCGCCAGCAGCTCGGGACAGGGCTACGAGCAGTACTTC. Protein: CASSSGQGYEQYF.

The rearrangement links TRBV5-6 to TRBJ2-3, with D maybe TRBD1 (6 bases). Germline CDR1 reads SGHDT; CDR2 reads YYEEEE. V dropped 4 bases and J dropped 0 bases, with 9 bases sitting between them. The CDR3 length is 14 residues. CDR3: CASSGDTSTDTQYF. The CDR3 bases are TGTGCCAGCAGCGGGGACACCAGCACAGATACGCAGTATTTT.

This sequence joins TRBV18 and TRBJ1-1; no firm D call. The CDR3 runs 14 residues. The germline V gene encodes CDR1 KGHSH and CDR2 LQKENI. The germline V and J ends were trimmed by 3 bases and 10 bases, with 18 bases remaining between them. CDR3 amino acids: CASSPGSRDIAAFF. The CDR3 DNA reads TGTGCCAGCTCACCGGGGAGCCGTGACATAGCAGCTTTCTTT.

This clone was counted between two and nine times. V is TRBV11-2 and J is TRBJ1-6; D gene uncertain. The germline V gene has CDR1 SGHAT and CDR2 FQNNGV. The CDR3 sequence is 14 residues long. V gave up 7 bases and J gave up 7 bases, with 14 bases separating them. CDR3 DNA: TGTGCCAGCACCCCCCTCCGCGGGAATTCACCCCTCCACTTT. This encodes CASTPLRGNSPLHF.

V is TRBV5-1 and J is TRBJ2-1; TRBD2 matches 7 bases. Looked up from germline, CDR1 is SGHRS and CDR2 is YFSETQ. There are 14 residues in the CDR3. V was clipped by 4 bases and J by 4 bases; unmatched bases: 5. As DNA, the CDR3 is TGCGCCAGCAGCACAGGACTAGTTTACAATGAGCAGTTCTTC. The encoded protein is CASSTGLVYNEQFF.

This clone appeared a few times. The chain links TRBV3-1 (or the pseudogene TRBV3-2) to TRBJ1-2; D is uncertain. Germline assignment: CDR1 LGHDT and CDR2 YNNKEL (reference sequence). This CDR3 comprises 14 residues. Trimming removed 2 bases from V and 4 bases from J, with 11 bases in between. CDR3 protein: CASSQRTQRYGYTF. The DNA for the CDR3 is TGTGCCAGCAGCCAACGAACACAACGCTATGGCTACACCTTC.

V and J are TRBV10-3 and TRBJ2-1, with TRBD2 matching over 9 bases. Per the germline V gene, CDR1 is ENHRY and CDR2 is SYGVKD. The CDR3 consists of 16 residues. V dropped 4 bases and J dropped 3; count of bases not matched to a gene: 7. The DNA for the CDR3 is TGTGCCATCAGTGGATTGACTAGCGGTCACTACAATGAGCAGTTCTTC. The encoded protein is CAISGLTSGHYNEQFF.

The chain employs TRBV6-5 and TRBJ2-2; TRBD2 might be the D (6 bases). With 5 bases removed from V and 1 base from J, the gap between germline ends came to 11 bases. Germline CDR1 and CDR2: MNHEY and SVGAGI. The length of the CDR3 is 15 residues. CDR3 sequence: CASSPGTGNTGELFF. The DNA for the CDR3 is TGTGCCAGCAGTCCCGGGACTGGGAACACCGGGGAGCTGTTTTTT.